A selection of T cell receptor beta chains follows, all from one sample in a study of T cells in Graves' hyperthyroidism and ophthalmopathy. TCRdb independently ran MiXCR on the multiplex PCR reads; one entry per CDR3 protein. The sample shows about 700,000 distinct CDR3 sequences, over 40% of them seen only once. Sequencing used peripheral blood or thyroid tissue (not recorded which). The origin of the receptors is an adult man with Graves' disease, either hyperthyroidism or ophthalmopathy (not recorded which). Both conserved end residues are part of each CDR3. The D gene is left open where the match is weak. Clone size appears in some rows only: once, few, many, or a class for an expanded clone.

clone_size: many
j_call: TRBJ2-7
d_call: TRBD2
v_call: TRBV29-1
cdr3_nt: TGCAGCGTTGAACGCGGGGGAACCTACGAGCAGTACTTC
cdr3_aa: CSVERGGTYEQYF

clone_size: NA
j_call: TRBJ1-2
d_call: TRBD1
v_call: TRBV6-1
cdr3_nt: TGTGCCAGCAGTCCCGTATCAGGACAGGGCAACTATGGCTACACCTTC
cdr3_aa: CASSPVSGQGNYGYTF

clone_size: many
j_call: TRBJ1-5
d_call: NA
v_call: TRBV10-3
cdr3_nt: TGTGCCATCAGTGAGGGACGGAATCAGCCCCAGCATTTT
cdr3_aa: CAISEGRNQPQHF

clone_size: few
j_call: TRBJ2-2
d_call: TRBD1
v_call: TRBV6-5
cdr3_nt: TGTGCCAGCAGTTACGCGACAGGGTCAACCGGGGAGCTGTTTTTT
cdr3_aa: CASSYATGSTGELFF

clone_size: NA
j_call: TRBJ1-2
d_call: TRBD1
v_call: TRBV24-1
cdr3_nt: TGTGCCACCAGTGACCGTCGACAGGGCTTTGGCTACACCTTC
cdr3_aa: CATSDRRQGFGYTF

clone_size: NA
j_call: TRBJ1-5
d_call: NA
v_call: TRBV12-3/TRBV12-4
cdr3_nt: TGTGCCAGCAGCCAAATTGATCAGCCCCAGCATTTT
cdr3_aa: CASSQIDQPQHF

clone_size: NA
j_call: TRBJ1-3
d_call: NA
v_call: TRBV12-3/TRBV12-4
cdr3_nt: TGTGCCAGCAGTCCTTACTCTGGAAACACCATATATTTT
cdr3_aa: CASSPYSGNTIYF

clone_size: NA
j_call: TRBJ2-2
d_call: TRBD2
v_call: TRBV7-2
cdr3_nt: TGTGCCAGCAGTTACTCGCGGGGGAGGGTAAACACCGGGGAGCTGTTTTTT
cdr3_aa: CASSYSRGRVNTGELFF

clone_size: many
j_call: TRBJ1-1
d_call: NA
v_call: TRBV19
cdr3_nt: TGTGCCAGTAGTATCAGGGGTAACACTGAAGCTTTCTTT
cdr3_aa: CASSIRGNTEAFF

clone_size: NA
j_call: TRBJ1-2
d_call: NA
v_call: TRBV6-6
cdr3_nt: TGTGCCAGCAGTTACTCGAACAGTCAGGGCTACACCTTC
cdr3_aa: CASSYSNSQGYTF

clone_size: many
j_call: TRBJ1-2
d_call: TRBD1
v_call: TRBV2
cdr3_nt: TGTGCCAGCAACACGGGACAGGGGAACACCTTC
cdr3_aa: CASNTGQGNTF

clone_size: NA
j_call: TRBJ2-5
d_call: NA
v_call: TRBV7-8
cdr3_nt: TGTGCCAGCAGCTTAGAGGGAAAGAGGGAGACCCAGTACTTC
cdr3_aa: CASSLEGKRETQYF

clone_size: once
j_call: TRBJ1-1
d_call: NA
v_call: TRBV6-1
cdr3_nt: TGTGCCAGCAGTGATGGCGGGGGCCTTGGGCACACTGAAGCTTTCTTT
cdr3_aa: CASSDGGGLGHTEAFF

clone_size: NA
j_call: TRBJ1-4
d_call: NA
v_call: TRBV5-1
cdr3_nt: TGCGCCAGCAAGGGGACTGGCAATGAAAAACTGTTTTTT
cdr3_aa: CASKGTGNEKLFF

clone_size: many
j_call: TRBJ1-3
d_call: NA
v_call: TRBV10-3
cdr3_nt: TGTGCCATCAGTGAGGACCCCAGCTCTGGAAACACCATATATTTT
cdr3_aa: CAISEDPSSGNTIYF

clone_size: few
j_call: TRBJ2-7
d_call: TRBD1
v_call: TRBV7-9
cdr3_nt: TGTGCCAGCTCACCAGGGGGTCAGGGCTACGAGCAGTACTTC
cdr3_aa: CASSPGGQGYEQYF

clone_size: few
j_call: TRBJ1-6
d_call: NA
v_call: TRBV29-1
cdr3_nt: TGCAGCGTTGCCGGGAGAGGGGACTCACCCCTCCACTTT
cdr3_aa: CSVAGRGDSPLHF

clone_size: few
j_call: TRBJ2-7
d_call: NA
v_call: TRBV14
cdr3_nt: TGTGCCAGCAGTCCAAGAAGGGGTTATTACGAGCAGTACTTC
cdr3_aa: CASSPRRGYYEQYF

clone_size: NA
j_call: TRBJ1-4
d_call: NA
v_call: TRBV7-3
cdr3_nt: TGTGCCAGCAGCCAAGAAGCGGGGAGAGGTGGGGCTAATGAAAAACTGTTTTTT
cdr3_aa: CASSQEAGRGGANEKLFF

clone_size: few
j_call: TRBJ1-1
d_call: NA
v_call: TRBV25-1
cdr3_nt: TGTGCCAGCAGTTTATCCCTAGGGGGGGTGAGGAACACTGAAGCTTTCTTT
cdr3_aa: CASSLSLGGVRNTEAFF

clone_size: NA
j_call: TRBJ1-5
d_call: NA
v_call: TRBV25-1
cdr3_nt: TGTGCCAGCAGCCAAGATTTACAGGGATATAGCAATCAGCCCCAGCATTTT
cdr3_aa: CASSQDLQGYSNQPQHF

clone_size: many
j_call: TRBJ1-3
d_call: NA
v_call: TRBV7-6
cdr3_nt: TGTGCCAGCAGCTTAGGCGCAGCGGGAAACACCATATATTTT
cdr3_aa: CASSLGAAGNTIYF

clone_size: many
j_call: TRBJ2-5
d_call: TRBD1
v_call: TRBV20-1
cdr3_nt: TGCAGTGCTAGCGAGGTGGACAGGGGATACGAGACCCAGTACTTC
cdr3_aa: CSASEVDRGYETQYF

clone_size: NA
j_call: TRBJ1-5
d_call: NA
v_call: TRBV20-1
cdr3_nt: TGCAGTGCTAAGGCCGCTAATAATCAGCCCCAGCATTTT
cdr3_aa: CSAKAANNQPQHF

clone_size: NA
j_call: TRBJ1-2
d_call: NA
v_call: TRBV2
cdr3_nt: TGTGCCAGCAGTGAGGAGTCAGCTGCTAACTATGGCTACACCTTC
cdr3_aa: CASSEESAANYGYTF

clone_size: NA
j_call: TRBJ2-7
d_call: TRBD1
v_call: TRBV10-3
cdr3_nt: TGTGCCATCAGTGAGACAGGGGGCGCGTACGAGCAGTACTTC
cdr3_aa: CAISETGGAYEQYF

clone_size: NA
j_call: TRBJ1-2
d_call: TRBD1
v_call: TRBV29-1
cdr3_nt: TGCAGCGCCGAATCACAGGGGACGCAAGGCTACACCTTC
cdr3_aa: CSAESQGTQGYTF

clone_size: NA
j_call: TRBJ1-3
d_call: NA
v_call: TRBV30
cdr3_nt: TGTGCCTGGAGTGTACAGGGCAGCTACTCTGGAAACACCATATATTTT
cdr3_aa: CAWSVQGSYSGNTIYF

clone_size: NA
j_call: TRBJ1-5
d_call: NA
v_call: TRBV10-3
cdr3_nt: TGTGCCATCAGAGGGACAATCACCAGCAATCAGCCCCAGCATTTT
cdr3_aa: CAIRGTITSNQPQHF

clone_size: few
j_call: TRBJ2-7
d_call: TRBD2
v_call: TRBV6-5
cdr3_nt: TGTGCCAGCAGTTACCCGACTAGCGGGCGAACCTACGAGCAGTACTTC
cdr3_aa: CASSYPTSGRTYEQYF

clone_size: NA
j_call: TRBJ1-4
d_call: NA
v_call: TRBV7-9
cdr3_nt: TGTGCCAGCAGCCTAGGGACGGAGCAAACTAATGAAAAACTGTTTTTT
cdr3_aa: CASSLGTEQTNEKLFF

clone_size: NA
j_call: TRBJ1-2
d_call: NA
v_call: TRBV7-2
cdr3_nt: TGTGCCAGCAGCTTGACGGTGTCTAACTATGGCTACACCTTC
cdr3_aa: CASSLTVSNYGYTF

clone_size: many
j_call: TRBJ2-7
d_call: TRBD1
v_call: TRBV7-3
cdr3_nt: TGTGCCAGCAGCGTATCCGGGACAGGGCGCTACGAGCAGTACTTC
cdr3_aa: CASSVSGTGRYEQYF

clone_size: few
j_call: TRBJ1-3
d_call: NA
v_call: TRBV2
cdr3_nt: TGTGCCAGCAAGCTACAGAGCTCTGGAAACACCATATATTTT
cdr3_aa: CASKLQSSGNTIYF

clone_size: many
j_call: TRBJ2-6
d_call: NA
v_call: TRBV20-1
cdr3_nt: TGCAGTGCCGCACTTGGCTCTGGGGCCAACGTCCTGACTTTC
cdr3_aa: CSAALGSGANVLTF

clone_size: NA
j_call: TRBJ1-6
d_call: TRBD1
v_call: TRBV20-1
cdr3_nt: TGCAGTGCTAGCCCTCCGGACAGGGCTCGTAATTCACCCCTCCACTTT
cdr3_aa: CSASPPDRARNSPLHF

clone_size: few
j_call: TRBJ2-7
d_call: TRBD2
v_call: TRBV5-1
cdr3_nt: TGCGCCAGCAGCTTAGGACTAGCGGGTAACTCCTACGAGCAGTACTTC
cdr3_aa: CASSLGLAGNSYEQYF

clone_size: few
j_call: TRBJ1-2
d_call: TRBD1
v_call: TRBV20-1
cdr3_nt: TGCAGTGCCGGGGACAGGGGCTATGGCTACACCTTC
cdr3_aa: CSAGDRGYGYTF

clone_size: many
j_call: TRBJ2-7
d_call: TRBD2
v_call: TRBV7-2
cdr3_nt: TGTGCCAGCAGCACTAGCGGCTACGAGCAGTACTTC
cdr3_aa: CASSTSGYEQYF

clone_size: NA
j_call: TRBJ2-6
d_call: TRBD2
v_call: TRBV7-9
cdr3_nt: TGTGCCAGCAGCCAAGCGGGGGGCTCTGGGGCCAACGTCCTGACTTTC
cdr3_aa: CASSQAGGSGANVLTF

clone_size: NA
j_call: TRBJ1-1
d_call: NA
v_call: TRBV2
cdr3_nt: TGTGCCAGCTCTAGGACAGCAAAGCCCACTGAAGCTTTCTTT
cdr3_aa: CASSRTAKPTEAFF

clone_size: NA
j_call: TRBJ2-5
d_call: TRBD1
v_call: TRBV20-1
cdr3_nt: TGCAGTGCTAGAAAACAGGGGCGGGAGACCCAGTACTTC
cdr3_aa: CSARKQGRETQYF

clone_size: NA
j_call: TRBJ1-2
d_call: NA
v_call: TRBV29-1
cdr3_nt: TGCAGCGGGTTGGAGGGGCCCCTTAACTATGGCTACACCTTC
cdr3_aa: CSGLEGPLNYGYTF

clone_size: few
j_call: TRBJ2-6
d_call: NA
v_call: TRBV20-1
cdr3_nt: TGCAGTGCTAGAGATACGGGGTCCGGGGCCAACGTCCTGACTTTC
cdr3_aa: CSARDTGSGANVLTF

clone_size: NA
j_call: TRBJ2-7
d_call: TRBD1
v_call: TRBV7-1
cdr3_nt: TGTGCCAGCAGCTCCCCATGGTTTCTGAGCAGTGCTAGGAGGGACAGGGGTGGCGAGCAGTACTTC
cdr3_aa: CASSSPWFLSSARRDRGGEQYF